The 10 T cell receptor beta chains given below trace back to one sample, sequenced in a study of T cell repertoires in cytomegalovirus infection. Their target antigens are unknown. TCRdb passed the reads through MiXCR, listing each CDR3 protein once. Of approximately 990,000 distinct CDR3 sequences listed, roughly 30% are singletons. The specimen was cultured CD8+ T cells from PBMCs, collected from culture after CMV antigen stimulation. The receptors come from a human donor in good health (CMV status not recorded). Some clones in this sample may be carry-over from other donors' samples.

The V and J genes are TRBV28 and TRBJ1-1; 7 bases are shared with TRBD1. The germline V gene has CDR1 MDHEN and CDR2 SYDVKM. The CDR3 runs 12 residues. Trimming at V came to 8 bases and at J to 1 base, leaving 1 base not matched to a gene. CDR3 residues: CASGTANTEAFF. CDR3 in DNA: TGTGCCAGCGGGACAGCGAACACTGAAGCTTTCTTT.

The rearrangement joins TRBV19 to TRBJ2-1, with 8 bases aligning to TRBD1. V shed 5 bases, J shed 2 bases, and the junction held 8 bases outside the gene matches. Germline CDR1 and CDR2: LNHDA and SQIVND (reference sequence). The CDR3 has 16 amino acids. The CDR3 sequence: CASSWGTGPPYNEQFF. The CDR3 region has the DNA TGTGCCAGTAGTTGGGGGACAGGACCTCCCTACAATGAGCAGTTCTTC.

The table lists this clonotype with a few counts. The V call is TRBV19, the J call TRBJ2-2; D not resolved. The CDR3 spans 14 residues. Trimming removed 4 bases from V and 4 bases from J, with 10 bases in between. Germline loops: CDR1 LNHDA, CDR2 SQIVND (reference sequence). This CDR3 is CASSTSELTGELFF. For the CDR3, the DNA is TGTGCCAGTAGTACCTCCGAGCTCACCGGGGAGCTGTTTTTT.

This clonotype was recorded a few times. The rearrangement links TRBV6-1 to TRBJ2-7, with TRBD1 identical over 8 bases. The CDR3 is 15 amino acids. V lost 5 bases, J lost 2 bases, and 8 bases stayed unmatched. Germline V lookup: CDR1 MNHNS, CDR2 SASEGT. CDR3 in DNA: TGTGCCAGCAGTTATGACAGGGGTATCCCCTACGAGCAGTACTTC. Translation: CASSYDRGIPYEQYF.

V gene TRBV29-1 combines with J gene TRBJ2-2; 8 bases fit TRBD2. This CDR3 region has 13 residues. The trim removed 4 bases at V and 4 bases at J, leaving 2 bases unmatched. Germline V gives CDR1 SQVTM, CDR2 ANQGSEA. This chain's CDR3 is CSVAGGLTGELFF. CDR3 in DNA: TGCAGCGTTGCGGGGGGGCTCACCGGGGAGCTGTTTTTT.

The chain recombines TRBV12-3 or TRBV12-4 with TRBJ2-3; 7 nucleotides agree with TRBD1. This CDR3 comprises 14 residues. V shed 8 bases, J shed 8 bases, and the junction held 13 bases outside the gene matches. The CDR3 nucleotides are TGTGCCAGCGGAGAGCCAGGGGGATCGGTTACGCAGTATTTT. The encoded protein is CASGEPGGSVTQYF.

This clonotype has a handful of counts. The CDR3 loop reads CASSKGNYGYTF. CDR3 in DNA: TGTGCCAGCAGTAAAGGGAACTATGGCTACACCTTC. The chain is built from TRBV27 and TRBJ1-2; D is uncertain. The CDR3 loop spans 12 amino acids. Deletions cut 5 bases from V and 2 bases from J, with 6 bases between. CDR1 is MNHEY and CDR2 is SMNVEV in the germline V gene (reference sequence).

This clonotype was picked up a small number of times. This sequence joins TRBV7-9 and TRBJ1-4, with TRBD1 matching 7 bases. This CDR3 has 15 residues. The germline V gene has CDR1 SEHNR and CDR2 FQNEAQ (reference sequence). The junction had 6 bases not matched to a gene; V was cut back by 4 bases and J by 4 bases. The CDR3 reads CASSSPDRLNEKLFF. CDR3 in DNA: TGTGCCAGCAGCTCCCCGGACAGGCTTAATGAAAAACTGTTTTTT.

The genes are TRBV11-1 and TRBJ2-1; D is ambiguous. There are 16 residues in the CDR3. V was trimmed by 5 bases and J by 2 bases, leaving 16 bases between them. CDR1 and CDR2 (germline): SGHAT, FQDESV (reference sequence). The CDR3 loop is CASSDFQVITYNEQFF. In DNA, the CDR3 is TGTGCCAGCAGCGACTTCCAGGTGATAACCTACAATGAGCAGTTCTTC.

CDR3 amino acids: CAISEPGQHYEQYV. CDR3 DNA: TGTGCCATCAGTGAGCCAGGACAGCACTACGAGCAGTACGTC. This chain uses TRBV10-3 with TRBJ2-7; tentatively, D is TRBD1 (6 bases). The CDR3 totals 14 residues. Germline CDR1 reads ENHRY; CDR2 reads SYGVKD. Trimming shortened V by 2 bases and J by 3 bases, and 11 bases separated the two germline ends.